One sample yielded the 9 T cell receptor beta chains listed below, sequenced in a study of neurological immune-mediated disorders. TCRdb re-called the 5' RACE reads through MiXCR, storing one row per CDR3 protein. The data contain nearly 60,000 distinct CDR3 sequences, roughly 3.5% of them singletons. The sample was PBMCs. The receptor source for this set is a woman in her fifties or sixties with multiple sclerosis.

At least ten counts were recorded for this clonotype. The chain employs TRBV15 and TRBJ2-3, with D possibly matching TRBD1 (6 bases). The germline gives CDR1 LNHNV, CDR2 YYDKDF (reference sequence). The V end was cut by 4 bases, the J end by 2 bases, with 13 bases between. This CDR3 comprises 15 residues. The CDR3 loop is CATSKRQDPTDTQYF. The CDR3 DNA follows: TGTGCCACCAGCAAACGACAGGACCCCACAGATACGCAGTATTTT.

There are many counts of this clonotype. The genes are TRBV11-2 and TRBJ2-1; D possibly corresponds to TRBD2 (6 bases). CDR3 length: 15 amino acids. Trimming removed 0 bases from V and 7 bases from J, with 13 bases in between. Germline CDR1 and CDR2: SGHAT and FQNNGV. The CDR3 region is CASSLDLAGRNEQFF. The CDR3 nucleotides are TGTGCCAGCAGCTTAGATCTGGCAGGGAGGAATGAGCAGTTCTTC.

The table lists this clonotype with many counts. The chain recombines TRBV20-1 with TRBJ2-3, with 7 bases aligning to TRBD2. The CDR3 is 17 residues long. Germline V gene sequence: CDR1 DFQATT, CDR2 SNEGSKA (reference sequence). J lost 0 bases, V lost 5 bases, and 14 bases had no gene match. The CDR3 DNA sequence: TGCAGTGCTCCTACTCCAGCGGGGAGACCTAGCACAGATACGCAGTATTTT. Its translation: CSAPTPAGRPSTDTQYF.

This clonotype was counted only a few times. V and J are TRBV12-3 or TRBV12-4 and TRBJ1-1; no clear D. V gave up 1 base and J gave up 4 bases, with 7 bases separating them. The CDR3 covers 13 residues. CDR3 in amino acids: CASSLGLFTEAFF. DNA for the CDR3: TGTGCCAGCAGTTTAGGGCTCTTCACTGAAGCTTTCTTT.

This clonotype was recorded at least ten times. The genes are TRBV6-2 or TRBV6-3 and TRBJ2-5; 8 nucleotides line up with TRBD2. The CDR3 consists of 14 residues. CDR1 is MNHEY and CDR2 is SVGEGT in the germline V gene. The V gene end was trimmed by 4 bases and the J gene end by 4 bases; junction bases not matched to a gene: 5. CDR3 amino acids: CASSFGAGVETQYF. The CDR3 DNA is TGTGCCAGCAGTTTTGGAGCGGGAGTAGAGACCCAGTACTTC.

This clonotype was seen repeatedly, ten times or more. The CDR3, as DNA: TGCGCCAGCAGCCAAGATGTCAGACGCTATAATTCACCCCTCCACTTT. As protein: CASSQDVRRYNSPLHF. The rearrangement links TRBV4-1 to TRBJ1-6; no definite D call. The germline V gene has CDR1 MGHRA and CDR2 YSYEKL. The CDR3 runs to 16 residues. Deletions cut 0 bases from V and 3 bases from J, with 9 bases between.

This clonotype was seen repeatedly, ten times or more. CDR3 bases: TGTGCCAGCAGTTCCGGGACTCATACCTACGAGCAGTACTTC. Protein: CASSSGTHTYEQYF. This sequence joins TRBV7-2 and TRBJ2-7, with D possibly being TRBD2 (6 bases). The CDR3 consists of 14 residues. Germline loops: CDR1 SGHTA, CDR2 FQGNSA. The V end lost 6 bases, the J end lost 2 bases, and 14 bases lay between the germline ends.

Ten or more counts support this clonotype. The V gene is TRBV5-1, the J gene TRBJ2-3; D not resolved. Trimming took off 3 bases at V and 0 bases at J, with 20 bases between the two ends. CDR1 and CDR2 (germline): SGHRS, YFSETQ. The CDR3 covers 18 residues. DNA of the CDR3: TGCGCCAGCAGCTGGATCTTTGTGGGCGGATCTAGCACAGATACGCAGTATTTT. Protein sequence: CASSWIFVGGSSTDTQYF.

This clonotype was recorded many times. The V and J genes are TRBV5-6 and TRBJ1-2; no clear D gene. CDR1 and CDR2 from the germline V gene are SGHDT and YYEEEE. CDR3 length equals 15 residues. Trimming shortened V by 0 bases and J by 3 bases, and 12 bases separated the two germline ends. The CDR3 reads CASSLVALRDYGYTF. The CDR3 DNA follows: TGTGCCAGCAGCTTGGTGGCCTTACGGGACTATGGCTACACCTTC. The entire variable domain, with the rest obtained from reference TRBV5-6 and TRBJ1-2, is as follows: DAGVTQSPTHLIKTRGQQVTLRCSPKSGHDTVSWYQQALGQGPQFIFQYYEEEERQRGNFPDRFSGHQFPNYSSELNVNALLLGDSALYLCASSLVALRDYGYTFGSGTRLTVV.